These 27 T cell receptor beta chains originate from one sample sequenced in a study of cytomegalovirus exposure and HLA in healthy donors. 60 Vbeta and 13 Jbeta primers were used in PCR. Profiling relied on immunoSEQ multiplex PCR, and the TCRdb table lists in-frame clones only, not all of them. Of 150,000 to 200,000 clones in the sample, 80% were seen once. The sequenced material came from PBMCs. The receptor source for this set is a man aged 30 to 45 in good health and CMV-seropositive.

V usage is TRBV23-1 and J usage is TRBJ2-1; 10 bases are shared with TRBD2. TRBV23-1 is classed as an ORF, of uncertain function. The junction had 12 bases not matched to a gene; V was cut back by 3 bases and J by 7 bases. The CDR3 has 17 residues. The CDR3 DNA reads TGCGCCAGCAGTCACCTTGCGGAGCGGGGGGGGGAGAATGAGCAGTTCTTC. Residues: CASSHLAERGGENEQFF.

J is TRBJ2-1 and V is TRBV14, with 9 bases identical to TRBD2. The germline V gene encodes CDR1 SGHDN and CDR2 FVKESK. V lost 0 bases and J lost 15; bases outside the gene matches: 9. This CDR3 has 14 residues. The CDR3 nucleotides are TGTGCCAGCAGCCAAGATCGCCTAGCGGGGAGGCTGTTCTTC. This encodes CASSQDRLAGRLFF.

This clone was recorded a few times. Relative to the germline gene, one junction end is altered; a read error may explain this. The V and J genes are TRBV5-5 and TRBJ2-5, with 9 bases identical to TRBD2. CDR1 is SGHKS and CDR2 is YYEKEE in the germline V gene (reference sequence). This CDR3 comprises 16 residues. The CDR3 protein is CASSLSAAGGAETQYF. CDR3 bases: TGCGCCAGCAGCTTGTCGGCCGCGGGGGGGGCCGAGACCCAGTACTTC.

The V and J genes are TRBV5-4 and TRBJ2-7; the D gene is possibly TRBD1 (6 bases). The CDR3 has 15 residues. V was trimmed by 4 bases and J by 7 bases, leaving 21 bases between them. Germline CDR1 reads SGHNT; CDR2 reads YYREEE (reference sequence). The CDR3 DNA reads as TGTGCCAGCAGCGCCGGGGACAAACTCGGGGTAGAGCAGTACTTC. Protein: CASSAGDKLGVEQYF.

The gene calls are TRBV19 and TRBJ1-1, with D possibly being TRBD1 (6 bases). The CDR3 totals 15 residues. Germline V CDR1 and CDR2: LNHDA, SQIVND (reference sequence). The V end was cut by 1 base, the J end by 2 bases, with 11 bases between. For the CDR3, the DNA is TGTGCCAGTAGTATAGTGGGGGGGGGCAACACTGAAGCTTTCTTT. This encodes CASSIVGGGNTEAFF. Together with reference TRBV19 and TRBJ1-1, the CDR3 gives the full variable domain: DGGITQSPKYLFRKEGQNVTLSCEQNLNHDAMYWYRQDPGQGLRLIYYSQIVNDFQKGDIAEGYSVSREKKESFPLTVTSAQKNPTAFYLCASSIVGGGNTEAFFGQGTRLTVV.

V usage is TRBV23-1 and J usage is TRBJ2-2; D is unclear. TRBV23-1 is noted as an ORF with a role that remains uncertain. V shed 4 bases and J shed 0 bases, with 12 bases lying between them. The CDR3 covers 16 residues. CDR3 nucleotides: TGCGCCAGCAGTCGCCCCCAGGAAGCGAACACCGGGGAGCTGTTTTTT. Protein sequence: CASSRPQEANTGELFF.

The chain combines TRBV13 with TRBJ1-6; no reliable D call. Germline V gives CDR1 PRHDT, CDR2 FYEKMQ (reference sequence). V was shortened by 5 bases and J by 10 bases, with 9 bases between the two germline ends. The CDR3 consists of 12 residues. The CDR3 spells CASSPLLSPLHF. CDR3 nucleotide sequence: TGTGCCAGCAGCCCCCTTCTATCACCCCTCCACTTT.

In DNA form, the CDR3 reads TGTGCCTCCGAAGGGGGCTACGAAAAACTGTTTTTT. It yields the protein CASEGGYEKLFF. This chain links TRBV2 with TRBJ1-4; 7 nucleotides agree with TRBD1. V shed 11 bases, J shed 8 bases, and the junction held 8 bases outside the gene matches. The CDR3 runs to 12 residues. Germline V gene lookup returns CDR1 SNHLY and CDR2 FYNNEI.

The CDR3 here is CAWSGGPASGVPYEQYF. The CDR3 DNA sequence: TGTGCCTGGAGCGGGGGGCCAGCTAGCGGGGTTCCCTACGAGCAGTACTTC. The chain has TRBV30 and TRBJ2-7; the match to TRBD2 covers 9 bases. In germline, CDR1 is GTSNPN, CDR2 SVGIG (reference sequence). The CDR3 contains 17 residues. J was trimmed by 2 bases and V by 3 bases; bases with no gene match: 14.

The CDR3 coding sequence is TGTGCCAGCAGCCAATACTTGACAGGGCCTACGGAGCAGTACTTC. It encodes CASSQYLTGPTEQYF. V is TRBV7-3 and J is TRBJ2-7; 7 bases are a match to TRBD1. Germline CDR1 SGHTA, CDR2 FQGTGA. V lost 5 bases and J lost 7; bases outside the gene matches: 14. The CDR3 spans 15 residues.

V is TRBV9 and J is TRBJ2-3, with D possibly matching TRBD2 (6 bases). Trimming cost V 1 base and J 5 bases, with 14 bases left between them. The CDR3 spans 15 residues. Germline assignment: CDR1 SGDLS and CDR2 YYNGEE. The CDR3 sequence: CASSVRRGIEDTQYF. The DNA for the CDR3 is TGTGCCAGCAGCGTAAGACGGGGGATCGAAGATACGCAGTATTTT.

The chain recombines TRBV5-1 with TRBJ2-3, with TRBD2 as a possible D gene (6 bases). CDR3 size: 15 residues. V was shortened by 0 bases and J by 0 bases, with 8 bases between the two germline ends. Germline lookup yields CDR1 SGHRS and CDR2 YFSETQ. CDR3 region: CASSLDGGSTDTQYF. The DNA for the CDR3 is TGCGCCAGCAGCTTGGATGGGGGGAGCACAGATACGCAGTATTTT.

As concerns this clone: The junction and the germline gene differ at one end; a read error may be behind it. The chain has TRBV6-1 and TRBJ2-5; unclear D gene. The CDR3 is 13 amino acids. CDR1 is MNHNS, CDR2 SASEGT, per germline. The DNA for the CDR3 is TGTGCCAGCAGTGGCGGCCCACAAGGGACCCAGTACTTC. Its protein is CASSGGPQGTQYF.

This rearrangement joins TRBV5-4 to TRBJ1-1; the match to TRBD1 covers 9 bases. V lost 4 bases to trimming and J lost 1 base; unmatched junction nucleotides: 5. The CDR3 spans 15 residues. The germline CDR1 and CDR2 sequences are SGHNT and YYREEE (reference sequence). CDR3 region: CASSPRTGANTEAFF. CDR3 coding DNA: TGTGCCAGCAGCCCCCGGACAGGGGCGAACACTGAAGCTTTCTTT.

The rearrangement uses TRBV2 and TRBJ2-6, with 8 bases aligning to TRBD2. This CDR3 spans 21 amino acids. The germline CDR1 and CDR2 sequences are SNHLY and FYNNEI. The V and J ends lost 4 bases and 1 base, in that order; junction bases with no gene match: 18. CDR3 nucleotide sequence: TGTGCCAGCAGTGTAATCCTTTTTAGCGGGACACGGACTTCTGGGGCCAACGTCCTGACTTTC. Its translation: CASSVILFSGTRTSGANVLTF.

The chain joins TRBV11-3 to TRBJ2-1; 8 bases line up with TRBD2. The CDR3 totals 15 residues. Germline CDR1 and CDR2: SGHNT and YENEEA. Trimming at V came to 5 bases and at J to 3 bases, leaving 6 bases not matched to a gene. CDR3 nucleotides: TGTGCCAGCAGCCCCCTGCGGGGGGACTACAATGAGCAGTTCTTC. Residues: CASSPLRGDYNEQFF.

Written as DNA, the CDR3 is TGCAGCGCCTACAGGGACATGAACACTGAAGCTTTCTTT. Translated, it gives CSAYRDMNTEAFF. The chain has TRBV29-1 and TRBJ1-1, with a possible D match to TRBD1 (6 bases). The CDR3 runs 13 residues. The V end was cut by 7 bases, the J end by 0 bases, with 12 bases between. Germline CDR1 SQVTM, CDR2 ANQGSEA.

The gene calls are TRBV6-5 and TRBJ2-3, with D maybe TRBD1 (5 bases). Trimming took off 2 bases at V and 2 bases at J, with 11 bases between the two ends. Germline CDR1 is MNHEY and CDR2 is SVGAGI. This CDR3 is 15 amino acids long. The CDR3 nucleotides read TGTGCCAGCAGTTACGGTGCAGGGTACACAGATACGCAGTATTTT. It translates to CASSYGAGYTDTQYF.

The V and J genes are TRBV5-1 and TRBJ1-2, with TRBD1 matching over 7 bases. Germline CDR1 SGHRS, CDR2 YFSETQ. This CDR3 is 15 amino acids long. V shed 4 bases and J 3 bases; nucleotides not matched to a gene: 9. This chain's CDR3 is CASSLLTGIDYGYTF. CDR3 coding DNA: TGCGCCAGCAGCCTTCTGACAGGGATTGACTATGGCTACACCTTC.

This clone came up once. V usage is TRBV19 and J usage is TRBJ2-2; 8 nucleotides agree with TRBD2. Germline V gene sequence: CDR1 LNHDA, CDR2 SQIVND (reference sequence). CDR3 length equals 17 residues. The ends lost 7 bases at V and 3 bases at J; junction bases unmatched: 13. The CDR3 loop is CASTIGLAGADTGELFF. The CDR3 bases are TGTGCCAGTACAATTGGTCTAGCGGGTGCGGACACCGGGGAGCTGTTTTTT.

The chain carries TRBV5-8 and TRBJ1-2; D perhaps matches TRBD1 (6 bases). The CDR3 runs 15 residues. CDR1 and CDR2 (germline): SGHTS, YDEGEE. Trimming removed 0 bases at V and 4 bases at J, with 13 bases between. The CDR3 DNA reads TGTGCCAGCAGCTTGGGGCGGGGGCTGACCTATGGCTACACCTTC. Translated, it gives CASSLGRGLTYGYTF.

V is TRBV30 and J is TRBJ1-6, with 9 bases fitting TRBD1. V was clipped by 3 bases and J by 5 bases; unmatched bases: 2. Germline CDR1 reads GTSNPN; CDR2 reads SVGIG (reference sequence). The CDR3 covers 14 residues. DNA of the CDR3: TGTGCCTGGAGCCGGGACAGGGATAATTCACCCCTCCACTTT. Translated, it gives CAWSRDRDNSPLHF. Full variable domain (rest looked up from reference TRBV30 and TRBJ1-6): SQTIHQWPATLVQPVGSPLSLECTVEGTSNPNLYWYRQAAGRGLQLLFYSVGIGQISSEVPQNLSASRPQDRQFILSSKKLLLSDSGFYLCAWSRDRDNSPLHFGNGTRLTVT.

This chain connects TRBV5-1 to TRBJ2-5, with TRBD1 identical over 10 bases. The end of the DNA is better explained by TRBJ2-7, so the J call may be wrong. The CDR3 spans 14 residues. CDR1 and CDR2 from the germline V gene are SGHRS and YFSETQ. In DNA, the CDR3 is TGCGCCAGCAGGCGGACAGGGGGTCCCTACGAGCAGTACTTC. This gives the protein CASRRTGGPYEQYF.

The rearrangement uses TRBV4-2 and TRBJ1-2; TRBD1 aligns across 12 bases. CDR1 LGHNA and CDR2 YNFKEQ come from the germline V gene. There are 18 residues in the CDR3. V trimming: 0 bases; J trimming: 4 bases; junction bases outside the gene matches: 9. The CDR3 here is CASSQDAGTGGLGYGYTF. In DNA, the CDR3 is TGTGCCAGCAGCCAAGATGCGGGGACAGGGGGCTTAGGCTATGGCTACACCTTC.

This clone has only one observation. The chain has TRBV28 and TRBJ2-7, with TRBD2 identical over 10 bases. Germline V gives CDR1 MDHEN, CDR2 SYDVKM. V was clipped by 5 bases and J by 9 bases; unmatched bases: 13. This CDR3 is built from 15 residues. The CDR3 bases are TGTGCCAGCAGTCCCTTAGCGGGAGGCCGCTTCGGGCAGTACTTC. It yields the protein CASSPLAGGRFGQYF.

J is TRBJ2-1 and V is TRBV11-3; 10 nucleotides line up with TRBD1. From germline, CDR1 is SGHNT and CDR2 YENEEA. The CDR3 is made up of 16 amino acids. Trimming cost V 5 bases and J 9 bases; bases outside gene matches: 13. CDR3 nucleotide sequence: TGTGCCAGCAGCGCCGGGACAGGGGTAACTAACGGTGAGCAGTTCTTC. Translating it yields CASSAGTGVTNGEQFF.

The chain is built from TRBV28 and TRBJ1-2; D gene uncertain. The CDR3 is made up of 14 amino acids. V gave up 3 bases and J gave up 8 bases, with 16 bases separating them. Germline lookup yields CDR1 MDHEN and CDR2 SYDVKM. The CDR3 loop reads CASSFTSQAGGYTF. The CDR3 coding sequence is TGTGCCAGCAGTTTCACTTCCCAGGCGGGAGGCTACACCTTC.